The subject of this entry is one T cell receptor (beta chain). The antigen is not known. Sequencing used immunoSEQ multiplex PCR; TCRdb keeps in-frame clones, though not all of them. The sample lists 150,000 to 200,000 clones; 75% to 90% were seen once. The source of the sample is a study of cytomegalovirus exposure and HLA in healthy donors. General study findings and limits: Subsequent analysis showed first-cohort TCR clusters tending to co-occur in more than 90 validation repertoires.

The donors were members of the validation cohort comprising some 120 subjects, separate from the roughly 670-subject first cohort. From germline, CDR1 is SGDLS and CDR2 YYNGEE. The CDR3 extends over 13 amino acids. V lost 3 bases to trimming and J lost 3 bases, with 9 bases between them. Sequencing input: PBMCs. V is TRBV9 and J is TRBJ1-1, with D possibly being TRBD1 (6 bases). The TCR comes from a man aged 18 to 30 in good health and CMV-seropositive. CDR3 nucleotides: TGTGCCAGCAGCGGATCAGGGGACACTGAAGCTTTCTTT. Translation gives CASSGSGDTEAFF.